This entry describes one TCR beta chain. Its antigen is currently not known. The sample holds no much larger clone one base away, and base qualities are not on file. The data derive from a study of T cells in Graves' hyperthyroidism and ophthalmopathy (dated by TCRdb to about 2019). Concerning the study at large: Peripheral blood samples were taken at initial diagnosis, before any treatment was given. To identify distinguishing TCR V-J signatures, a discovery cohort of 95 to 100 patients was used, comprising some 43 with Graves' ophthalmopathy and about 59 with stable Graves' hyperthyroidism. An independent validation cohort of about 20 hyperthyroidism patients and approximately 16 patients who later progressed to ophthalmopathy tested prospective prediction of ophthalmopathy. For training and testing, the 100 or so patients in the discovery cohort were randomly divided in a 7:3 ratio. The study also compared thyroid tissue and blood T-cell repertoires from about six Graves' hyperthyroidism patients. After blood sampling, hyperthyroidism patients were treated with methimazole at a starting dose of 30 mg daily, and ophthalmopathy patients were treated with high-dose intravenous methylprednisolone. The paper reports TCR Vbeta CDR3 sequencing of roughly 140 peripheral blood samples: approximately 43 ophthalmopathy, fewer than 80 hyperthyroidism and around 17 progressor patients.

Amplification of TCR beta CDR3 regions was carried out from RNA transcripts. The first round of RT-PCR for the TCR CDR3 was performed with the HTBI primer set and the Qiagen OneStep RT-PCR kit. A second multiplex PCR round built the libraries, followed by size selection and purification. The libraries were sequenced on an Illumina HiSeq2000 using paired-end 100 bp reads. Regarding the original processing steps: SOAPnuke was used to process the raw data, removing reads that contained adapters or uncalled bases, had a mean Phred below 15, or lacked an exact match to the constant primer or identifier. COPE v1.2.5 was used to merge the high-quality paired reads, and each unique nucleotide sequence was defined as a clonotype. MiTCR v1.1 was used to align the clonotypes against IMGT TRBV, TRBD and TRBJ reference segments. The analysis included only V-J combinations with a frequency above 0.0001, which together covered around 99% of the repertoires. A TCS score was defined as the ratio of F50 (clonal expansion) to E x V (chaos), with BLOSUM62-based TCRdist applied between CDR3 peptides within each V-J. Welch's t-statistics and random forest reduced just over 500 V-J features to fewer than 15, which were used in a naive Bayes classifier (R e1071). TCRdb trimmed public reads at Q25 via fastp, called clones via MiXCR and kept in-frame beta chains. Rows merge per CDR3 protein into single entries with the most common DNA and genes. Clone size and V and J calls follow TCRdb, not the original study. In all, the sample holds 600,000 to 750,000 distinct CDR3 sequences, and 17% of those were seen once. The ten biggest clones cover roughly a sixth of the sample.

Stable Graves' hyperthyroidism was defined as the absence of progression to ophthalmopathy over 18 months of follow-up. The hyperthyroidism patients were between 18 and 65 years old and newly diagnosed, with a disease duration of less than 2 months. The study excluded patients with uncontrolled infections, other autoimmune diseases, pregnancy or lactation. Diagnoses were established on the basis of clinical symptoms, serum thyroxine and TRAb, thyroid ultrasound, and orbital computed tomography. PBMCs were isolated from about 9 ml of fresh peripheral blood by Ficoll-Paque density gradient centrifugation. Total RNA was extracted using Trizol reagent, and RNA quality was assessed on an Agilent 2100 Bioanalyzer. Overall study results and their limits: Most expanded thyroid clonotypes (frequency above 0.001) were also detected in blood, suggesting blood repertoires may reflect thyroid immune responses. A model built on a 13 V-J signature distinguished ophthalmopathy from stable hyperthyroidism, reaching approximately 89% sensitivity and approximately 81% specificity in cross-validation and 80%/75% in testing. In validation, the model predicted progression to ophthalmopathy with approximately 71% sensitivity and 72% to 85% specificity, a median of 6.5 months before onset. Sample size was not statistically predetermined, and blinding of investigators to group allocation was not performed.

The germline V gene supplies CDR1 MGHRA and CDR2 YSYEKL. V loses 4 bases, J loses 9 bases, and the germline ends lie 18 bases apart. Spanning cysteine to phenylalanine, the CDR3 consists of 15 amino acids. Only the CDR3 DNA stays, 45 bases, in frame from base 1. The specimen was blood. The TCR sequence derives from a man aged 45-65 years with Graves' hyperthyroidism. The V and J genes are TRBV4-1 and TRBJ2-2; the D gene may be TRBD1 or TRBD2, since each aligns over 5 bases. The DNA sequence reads TGCGCCAGCAGCCCACTAGGTCCAGCGGACAGGGAGCTGTTTTTT. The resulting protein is CASSPLGPADRELFF.